This passage covers 22 T cell receptor beta chains from one sample sequenced in a study of T cells in Graves' hyperthyroidism and ophthalmopathy. TCR beta CDR3 regions were amplified from RNA. The HTBI set primed first-round TCR CDR3 RT-PCR. TCRdb used MiXCR to reprocess the multiplex PCR reads, holding one entry per CDR3 protein. Of around 580,000 distinct CDR3 sequences detected, over 15% appear once; the ten largest clones hold 15% to 20%. Sequencing input: blood. The receptors derive from a woman aged 18 to 35 with Graves' hyperthyroidism.

The sample holds many counts of this clonotype. The chain recombines TRBV2 with TRBJ1-1; no clear D. The CDR3 runs 14 residues. The germline gives CDR1 SNHLY, CDR2 FYNNEI. The V end lost 3 bases, the J end lost 0 bases, and 8 bases lay between the germline ends. CDR3 coding DNA: TGTGCCAGCAGTGACTGGGATATGAACACTGAAGCTTTCTTT. Amino acid sequence: CASSDWDMNTEAFF. Supplemented by reference TRBV2 and TRBJ1-1, the full variable domain reads EPEVTQTPSHQVTQMGQEVILRCVPISNHLYFYWYRQILGQKVEFLVSFYNNEISEKSEIFDDQFSVERPDGSNFTLKIRSTKLEDSAMYFCASSDWDMNTEAFFGQGTRLTVV.

The chain couples TRBV20-1 to TRBJ2-5; D possibly corresponds to TRBD2 (5 bases). Germline CDR1 and CDR2: DFQATT and SNEGSKA (reference sequence). The CDR3 sequence is 12 residues long. Trimming took 3 bases from V and 5 from J, leaving 10 bases between them. CDR3 in amino acids: CSASWGAETQYF. The CDR3 nucleotides read TGCAGTGCTAGTTGGGGAGCCGAGACCCAGTACTTC.

This clonotype was observed at least ten times. The gene calls are TRBV20-1 and TRBJ2-3, with 8 nucleotides matching TRBD2. Germline loops: CDR1 DFQATT, CDR2 SNEGSKA (reference sequence). CDR3 length equals 17 residues. V lost 1 base and J lost 0; bases outside the gene matches: 9. CDR3 DNA sequence: TGCAGTGCTAGAGGCAGCGGGGGTACTACTAGCACAGATACGCAGTATTTT. Translated, it gives CSARGSGGTTSTDTQYF.

This chain joins TRBV25-1 and TRBJ1-1, with TRBD1 matching 7 bases. Trimming took 5 bases from V and 4 from J; bases not matched to a gene: 10. The CDR3 contains 15 residues. The germline V gene has CDR1 MGHDK and CDR2 SYGVNS. The CDR3 DNA reads TGTGCCAGCAGTTCAACGGAGGGGGCGGGCACTGAAGCTTTCTTT. It yields the protein CASSSTEGAGTEAFF.

This clonotype has at least ten counts. The V call is TRBV20-1, the J call TRBJ2-7; D gene unclear. The ends were cut back, 3 bases at V and 5 bases at J, with 11 bases in the middle. Per germline, CDR1 DFQATT and CDR2 SNEGSKA (reference sequence). The CDR3 is 12 amino acids. The CDR3 DNA reads TGCAGTGCTAGTGTAGGTATTGACGAGCAGTACTTC. Translated: CSASVGIDEQYF.

To note about this clonotype: A much bigger clone sits one base away, suggesting this may be a read error. The chain recombines TRBV27 with TRBJ2-2, with a possible D match to TRBD2 (6 bases). This CDR3 has 16 amino acids. Germline V gene sequence: CDR1 MNHEY, CDR2 SMNVEV (reference sequence). The CDR3 DNA reads TGTGCCAGCAGTTTAGAGCCCGCGGGGAACGCCGGGGAGCTGTTTTTT. Residues: CASSLEPAGNAGELFF.

This clonotype was seen at least ten times. The chain combines TRBV11-3 with TRBJ2-5; D assignment may be TRBD1 or TRBD2 (5 bases each). The germline V gene has CDR1 SGHNT and CDR2 YENEEA. CDR3 size: 15 residues. V lost 5 bases and J lost 1, with 14 bases in between. The CDR3 coding sequence is TGTGCCAGCAGCCTCGTGAGGGGCCTCCAAGAGACCCAGTACTTC. The encoded protein is CASSLVRGLQETQYF. Complete variable domain (other parts from reference TRBV11-3 and TRBJ2-5): EAGVVQSPRYKIIEKKQPVAFWCNPISGHNTLYWYLQNLGQGPELLIRYENEEAVDDSQLPKDRFSAERLKGVDSTLKIQPAELGDSAVYLCASSLVRGLQETQYFGPGTRLLVL.

The DNA for the CDR3 is TGTGCCAGCAGCTTCCCGGAGAACACTGAAGCTTTCTTT. Protein product: CASSFPENTEAFF. The rearrangement links TRBV5-4 to TRBJ1-1; the D is unclear. V lost 2 bases to trimming and J lost 1 base, with 6 bases between them. The CDR3 is made up of 13 amino acids. Germline V gives CDR1 SGHNT, CDR2 YYREEE (reference sequence).

V usage is TRBV29-1 and J usage is TRBJ2-1; D perhaps matches TRBD1 (6 bases). V lost 0 bases and J 5 bases, leaving 14 bases between the germline ends. Per germline, CDR1 SQVTM and CDR2 ANQGSEA. The CDR3 covers 15 residues. The chain's CDR3 is CSVEDARGRDNEQFF. The CDR3 nucleotides read TGCAGCGTTGAAGATGCCAGGGGCAGGGACAATGAGCAGTTCTTC.

This clonotype has just a few counts. DNA for the CDR3: TGCAGTGCTAGGGGGGTCAATGAGCAGTTCTTC. Translation gives CSARGVNEQFF. The rearrangement joins TRBV20-1 to TRBJ2-1; D may be TRBD1 or TRBD2 (5 bases each). The CDR3 covers 11 residues. Germline CDR1 is DFQATT and CDR2 is SNEGSKA (reference sequence). Trimming removed 3 bases at V and 6 bases at J, with 6 bases between.

Many counts were recorded for this clonotype. V usage is TRBV7-6 and J usage is TRBJ2-6; the D is unclear. Trimming shortened V by 0 bases and J by 0 bases, and 9 bases separated the two germline ends. Germline V CDR1 and CDR2: SGHVS, FNYEAQ. The CDR3 loop spans 17 amino acids. In DNA form, the CDR3 reads TGTGCCAGCAGCTTAGCGTTCGGGCTCTCTGGGGCCAACGTCCTGACTTTC. Amino acid sequence: CASSLAFGLSGANVLTF.

This clonotype has a handful of counts. CDR3 loop: CATSRDLGLGDGYTF. For the CDR3, the DNA is TGTGCCACCAGCAGAGATTTGGGTTTGGGGGATGGCTACACCTTC. The chain joins TRBV15 to TRBJ1-2; D is possibly TRBD1 (5 bases). Germline lookup yields CDR1 LNHNV and CDR2 YYDKDF (reference sequence). CDR3 length: 15 residues. V was clipped by 0 bases and J by 6 bases, with 14 bases between them.

The genes are TRBV20-1 and TRBJ1-4; 8 nucleotides align to TRBD1. V was clipped by 4 bases and J by 8 bases; unmatched bases: 6. Germline V gene data show CDR1 as DFQATT and CDR2 as SNEGSKA (reference sequence). The CDR3 spans 13 residues. The CDR3 protein is CSAKQGVGEKLFF. CDR3 in DNA: TGCAGTGCTAAACAGGGGGTGGGCGAAAAACTGTTTTTT.

This clonotype has a count of ten or more. J is TRBJ2-5 and V is TRBV6-1, with D perhaps matching TRBD1 or TRBD2 (6 bases each). The CDR3 sequence is 15 residues long. CDR1 MNHNS and CDR2 SASEGT come from the germline V gene. V shed 1 base and J shed 5 bases, with 14 bases lying between them. The CDR3 nucleotides are TGTGCCAGCAGTGAAGACGGGGGCTGGGGGGAGACCCAGTACTTC. Translated, it gives CASSEDGGWGETQYF.

Ten or more counts support this clonotype. V and J are TRBV6-6 and TRBJ1-1; perhaps TRBD1 as D (5 bases). This CDR3 region has 14 residues. Germline CDR1 MNHNY, CDR2 SVGAGI (reference sequence). The V gene lost 2 bases and the J gene lost 6 bases, with 13 bases spanning the gap. Here the CDR3 DNA reads TGTGCCAGCAGTTACGGGGCAGGGAGCGCTGAAGCTTTCTTT. Translating gives CASSYGAGSAEAFF.

This clonotype turned up a few times. DNA of the CDR3: TGCAGCGGGGGACAGGGGGCGCGAACAGATACGCAGTATTTT. It translates to CSGGQGARTDTQYF. The genes are TRBV29-1 and TRBJ2-3; 12 nucleotides line up with TRBD1. CDR1 SQVTM and CDR2 ANQGSEA come from the germline V gene. The V gene end was trimmed by 7 bases and the J gene end by 3 bases; junction bases not matched to a gene: 5. This CDR3 contains 14 residues.

This clonotype was found many times. The genes are TRBV5-1 and TRBJ1-2, with unresolved D. From germline, CDR1 is SGHRS and CDR2 YFSETQ. Trimming removed 4 bases from V and 5 bases from J, with 18 bases in between. CDR3 size: 15 residues. DNA for the CDR3: TGCGCCAGCAGCCCTGACCCGCCGATGGGATATGGCTACACCTTC. Translated, it gives CASSPDPPMGYGYTF.

This clonotype was seen repeatedly, ten times or more. V usage is TRBV11-2 and J usage is TRBJ2-7; 8 nucleotides agree with TRBD2. The V segment lost 7 bases and the J segment 6 bases; nucleotides outside the gene matches: 5. This CDR3 comprises 12 residues. Germline CDR1 reads SGHAT; CDR2 reads FQNNGV. Here the CDR3 DNA reads TGTGCCAGCAAAAGAACTAGCGGCGAGCAGTACTTC. It yields the protein CASKRTSGEQYF.

Only a few counts were recorded for this clonotype. The genes are TRBV6-1 and TRBJ2-2; 8 bases fit TRBD1. The germline V gene encodes CDR1 MNHNS and CDR2 SASEGT. V lost 6 bases to trimming and J lost 5 bases; unmatched junction nucleotides: 5. This CDR3 contains 14 residues. The CDR3 loop is CASRPRQGTGELFF. CDR3 nucleotide sequence: TGTGCCAGCAGACCTAGACAGGGGACCGGGGAGCTGTTTTTT.

V and J are TRBV4-1 and TRBJ2-1; 7 bases match TRBD2. V lost 0 bases, J lost 1 base, and 3 bases stayed unmatched. The CDR3 length is 16 residues. The germline V gene has CDR1 MGHRA and CDR2 YSYEKL. CDR3 protein: CASSQDRAGSYNEQFF. The CDR3 DNA reads as TGCGCCAGCAGCCAAGATCGAGCGGGGTCCTACAATGAGCAGTTCTTC.

This clonotype showed up many times. The CDR3 loop reads CASSSRLSSVVSTEAFF. Written as DNA, the CDR3 is TGTGCCAGCAGCTCAAGATTGAGCAGCGTTGTGAGCACTGAAGCTTTCTTT. This chain uses TRBV3-1 with TRBJ1-1; no definite D call. The V end lost 5 bases, the J end lost 4 bases, and 23 bases lay between the germline ends. Germline-derived CDR1 and CDR2 are LGHDT and YNNKEL (reference sequence). The CDR3 is made up of 17 amino acids.

This clonotype was counted at least ten times. V usage is TRBV20-1 and J usage is TRBJ2-3; 12 bases are shared with TRBD2. The CDR3 covers 15 residues. Germline V gene data show CDR1 as DFQATT and CDR2 as SNEGSKA (reference sequence). The ends lost 4 bases at V and 2 bases at J; junction bases unmatched: 4. CDR3 DNA: TGCAGTGCTACCCGGACTAGCGGGACCACAGATACGCAGTATTTT. Translated: CSATRTSGTTDTQYF.